These 31 T cell receptor beta chains were all obtained from the same sample, sequenced in a study of blood T cell repertoires in COVID-19. Only in-frame clones appear in the TCRdb table, and some are missing; sequencing was by immunoSEQ multiplex PCR. This table holds around 420,000 clones, 88% found once. Sequenced input: PBMCs or T cells enriched from blood (not recorded which). All receptors come from a woman aged 40 to 49 with acute COVID-19.

The chain recombines TRBV30 with TRBJ2-4; 7 nucleotides align to TRBD1. After removal of 3 bases from V and 0 bases from J, the junction contained 8 bases not matched to a gene. The germline V gene has CDR1 GTSNPN and CDR2 SVGIG (reference sequence). The CDR3 has 16 residues. The CDR3 reads CAWRYPGQIAKNIQYF. The CDR3 DNA reads as TGTGCCTGGAGATACCCGGGACAGATAGCCAAAAACATTCAGTACTTC.

The CDR3 region is CASSEYDQPQHF. DNA of the CDR3: TGTGCCAGCAGTGAATACGATCAGCCCCAGCATTTT. The chain links TRBV25-1 to TRBJ1-5; D not resolved. V dropped 0 bases and J dropped 5 bases, with 2 bases sitting between them. The CDR3 is made up of 12 amino acids. Germline CDR1 MGHDK, CDR2 SYGVNS. The variable domain in full, completed from reference TRBV25-1 and TRBJ1-5, reads EADIYQTPRYLVIGTGKKITLECSQTMGHDKMYWYQQDPGMELHLIHYSYGVNSTEKGDLSSESTVSRIRTEHFPLTLESARPSHTSQYLCASSEYDQPQHFGDGTRLSIL.

This sequence joins TRBV4-2 and TRBJ2-3, with a weak D call TRBD1 (7 bases). Germline V gene data show CDR1 as LGHNA and CDR2 as YNFKEQ. The ends were cut back, 1 base at V and 1 base at J, with 12 bases in the middle. The CDR3 loop spans 16 amino acids. DNA for the CDR3: TGTGCCAGCAGCCAAGGGAGGGGGCCTGGCACAGATACGCAGTATTTT. Its translation is CASSQGRGPGTDTQYF.

This rearrangement joins TRBV3-1 (or the pseudogene TRBV3-2) to TRBJ2-3; 7 bases line up with TRBD2. Germline V CDR1 and CDR2: LGHDT, YNNKEL (reference sequence). Trimming took 5 bases from V and 1 from J; bases not matched to a gene: 3. The CDR3 has 14 amino acids. The CDR3 sequence is CASSRLAGTDTQYF. The CDR3 DNA is TGTGCCAGCAGCAGACTAGCCGGCACAGATACGCAGTATTTT.

The gene calls are TRBV4-1 and TRBJ2-3; TRBD1 aligns across 7 bases. Trimming removed 5 bases from V and 5 bases from J; junction bases left unmatched: 4. The germline V gene has CDR1 MGHRA and CDR2 YSYEKL. The CDR3 consists of 13 residues. The CDR3 region is CASSGTDQDTQYF. The CDR3 coding sequence is TGCGCCAGCAGCGGGACAGACCAAGATACGCAGTATTTT.

This sequence joins TRBV18 and TRBJ2-2; D remains ambiguous. The CDR3 consists of 15 residues. In germline, CDR1 is KGHSH, CDR2 LQKENI. Trimming stripped 2 bases from V and 6 bases from J, with 13 bases between. The CDR3 loop is CASSPGQAGSGELFF. The CDR3, as DNA: TGTGCCAGCTCACCAGGCCAGGCAGGTTCCGGGGAGCTGTTTTTT. Using reference TRBV18 and TRBJ2-2 for the parts outside the CDR3, the full variable domain is NAGVMQNPRHLVRRRGQEARLRCSPMKGHSHVYWYRQLPEEGLKFMVYLQKENIIDESGMPKERFSAEFPKEGPSILRIQQVVRGDSAAYFCASSPGQAGSGELFFGEGSRLTVL.

This clone was seen once. This sequence joins TRBV29-1 and TRBJ2-1; TRBD2 matches at 12 bases. The germline CDR1 and CDR2 sequences are SQVTM and ANQGSEA. The CDR3 has 18 residues. With V trimmed by 3 bases and J by 0 bases, 9 bases remained unmatched. The CDR3 nucleotides read TGCAGCGTTGACACTAGCGGGGGGCCGGAGAGCTCCTACAATGAGCAGTTCTTC. It encodes CSVDTSGGPESSYNEQFF.

This chain links TRBV4-2 with TRBJ1-1; D gene ambiguous. With 4 bases removed from V and 5 bases from J, the gap between germline ends came to 8 bases. Germline-derived CDR1 and CDR2 are LGHNA and YNFKEQ. This CDR3 is 12 amino acids long. CDR3 region: CASSPTTTEAFF. In DNA form, the CDR3 reads TGTGCCAGCAGCCCCACCACTACTGAAGCTTTCTTT.

The genes are TRBV25-1 and TRBJ1-5, with 8 nucleotides matching TRBD1. Trimming cost V 4 bases and J 8 bases; bases outside gene matches: 13. Per the germline V gene, CDR1 is MGHDK and CDR2 is SYGVNS. The CDR3 totals 16 residues. The CDR3 is CASSAGTGRTPEPQHF. The CDR3 DNA is TGTGCCAGCAGTGCAGGGACAGGTCGGACCCCGGAGCCCCAGCATTTT. The complete variable domain, with remaining parts taken from reference TRBV25-1 and TRBJ1-5, reads EADIYQTPRYLVIGTGKKITLECSQTMGHDKMYWYQQDPGMELHLIHYSYGVNSTEKGDLSSESTVSRIRTEHFPLTLESARPSHTSQYLCASSAGTGRTPEPQHFGDGTRLSIL.

The V call is TRBV19, the J call TRBJ1-1, with 9 bases lining up with TRBD1. J lost 0 bases, V lost 5 bases, and 7 bases had no gene match. The CDR3 loop spans 16 amino acids. Germline assignment: CDR1 LNHDA and CDR2 SQIVND (reference sequence). This CDR3 is CASSVRQGGMNTEAFF. In DNA, the CDR3 is TGTGCCAGTAGTGTCAGACAGGGGGGCATGAACACTGAAGCTTTCTTT.

The chain carries TRBV10-3 and TRBJ2-2; TRBD1 agrees at 12 bases. The CDR3 has 17 residues. Germline V gives CDR1 ENHRY, CDR2 SYGVKD. Trimming at V came to 3 bases and at J to 2 bases, leaving 4 bases not matched to a gene. The CDR3 DNA reads TGTGCCATCAGTGACGGGGACAGGGGGCGCAACACCGGGGAGCTGTTTTTT. As protein: CAISDGDRGRNTGELFF.

This rearrangement joins TRBV21-1 to TRBJ2-7; the D call TRBD1 from the table was never checked on the DNA. TRBV21-1 is a pseudogene segment. The CDR3 totals 14 residues. CDR3 nucleotide sequence: TGTGCCAGCAGCAAAGTCCCCAGGGGGCTCGAGCAGTACTTC. It translates to CASSKVPRGLEQYF.

About this clone itself: Other DNA sequences of this sample code for an identical CDR3. The rearrangement uses TRBV5-1 and TRBJ1-6, with D possibly TRBD1 on 5 matching bases. Germline V gives CDR1 SGHRS, CDR2 YFSETQ. The CDR3 contains 14 residues. The V and J ends lost 0 bases and 9 bases respectively, with 10 bases between them. CDR3 protein: CASSLGQGSSPLHF. Written as DNA, the CDR3 is TGCGCCAGCAGCTTGGGCCAGGGATCTTCACCCCTCCACTTT.

The chain joins TRBV4-1 to TRBJ2-2, with D tentatively TRBD2 (5 bases). V lost 1 base to trimming and J lost 0 bases, with 15 bases between them. The CDR3 is 18 residues long. Germline CDR1 MGHRA, CDR2 YSYEKL. The CDR3 here is CASSQGGRATPNTGELFF. The CDR3 DNA sequence: TGCGCCAGCAGCCAAGGAGGGAGAGCAACCCCGAACACCGGGGAGCTGTTTTTT.

This CDR3 is CASSAGNQGINEKLFF. The CDR3 nucleotides are TGTGCCAGCAGCGCAGGGAATCAGGGGATCAATGAAAAACTGTTTTTT. This chain joins TRBV5-5 and TRBJ1-4, with D possibly TRBD1 on 6 matching bases. There are 16 residues in the CDR3. Germline V gives CDR1 SGHKS, CDR2 YYEKEE (reference sequence). V lost 4 bases, J lost 5 bases, and 18 bases lay in between.

This rearrangement joins TRBV3-1 (or the pseudogene TRBV3-2) to TRBJ2-3; TRBD2 might be the D (6 bases). The ends were cut back, 3 bases at V and 1 base at J, with 17 bases in the middle. There are 17 residues in the CDR3. Germline CDR1 and CDR2: LGHDT and YNNKEL (reference sequence). CDR3 coding DNA: TGTGCCAGCAGCCATACGAGGGGCGGGGTAGGCACAGATACGCAGTATTTT. Protein: CASSHTRGGVGTDTQYF.

This clone was seen just once. The CDR3 DNA is TGTGCCAGCAGCGGGAGAGGTTCACCCCTCCACTTT. This encodes CASSGRGSPLHF. The chain recombines TRBV7-9 with TRBJ1-6, with no clear D. CDR3 length: 12 amino acids. Germline assignment: CDR1 SEHNR and CDR2 FQNEAQ (reference sequence). V was pared by 5 bases and J by 9 bases, with 8 bases between. Full variable domain (outside the CDR3, taken from reference TRBV7-9 and TRBJ1-6): DTGVSQNPRHKITKRGQNVTFRCDPISEHNRLYWYRQTLGQGPEFLTYFQNEAQLEKSRLLSDRFSAERPKGSFSTLEIQRTEQGDSAMYLCASSGRGSPLHFGNGTRLTVT.

The chain links TRBV7-2 to TRBJ2-3; the match to TRBD1 covers 9 bases. Germline CDR1 reads SGHTA; CDR2 reads FQGNSA. CDR3 length equals 15 residues. The junction had 10 bases not matched to a gene; V was cut back by 4 bases and J by 8 bases. The CDR3 loop is CASSSDRGAVSTQYF. Here the CDR3 DNA reads TGTGCCAGCAGCTCGGACAGGGGCGCCGTCTCTACGCAGTATTTT.

This clone was seen more than once but under ten times. The chain links TRBV27 to TRBJ2-7; 8 bases are shared with TRBD2. V lost 5 bases, J lost 3 bases, and 9 bases stayed unmatched. From germline, CDR1 is MNHEY and CDR2 SMNVEV (reference sequence). The CDR3 has 15 amino acids. The CDR3 region has the DNA TGTGCCAGCAGTAGCCCTGAGCGGGGGTACTACGAGCAGTACTTC. The encoded protein is CASSSPERGYYEQYF.

The J gene is TRBJ2-5, the V gene TRBV5-6, with a weak D call TRBD1 (6 bases). This CDR3 is built from 14 residues. Trimming removed 0 bases at V and 7 bases at J, with 13 bases between. Per the germline V gene, CDR1 is SGHDT and CDR2 is YYEEEE. CDR3 region: CASSLAPGAGTQYF. CDR3 DNA: TGTGCCAGCAGCTTGGCCCCAGGGGCCGGGACCCAGTACTTC.

The gene calls are TRBV5-6 and TRBJ1-2; 10 bases agree with TRBD1. This CDR3 has 15 amino acids. The ends lost 4 bases at V and 3 bases at J; junction bases unmatched: 6. Germline CDR1 reads SGHDT; CDR2 reads YYEEEE. The CDR3 bases are TGTGCCAGCAGCCCCCGGACAGGGGGGTACTATGGCTACACCTTC. Amino acid sequence: CASSPRTGGYYGYTF.

The genes are TRBV2 and TRBJ2-3, with D maybe TRBD1 (6 bases). Germline V gene data show CDR1 as SNHLY and CDR2 as FYNNEI. This CDR3 contains 16 residues. Trimming stripped 2 bases from V and 2 bases from J, with 14 bases between. CDR3 loop: CASSEWGPEPTDTQYF. In DNA form, the CDR3 reads TGTGCCAGCAGTGAATGGGGGCCCGAGCCCACAGATACGCAGTATTTT.

The V call is TRBV9, the J call TRBJ1-2; the match to TRBD1 covers 8 bases. Germline V lookup: CDR1 SGDLS, CDR2 YYNGEE. V lost 4 bases and J lost 2; bases outside the gene matches: 4. CDR3 length: 14 amino acids. As DNA, the CDR3 is TGTGCCAGCAGCACGGGACAGGAGAACTATGGCTACACCTTC. Translation gives CASSTGQENYGYTF.

Remarks on this clone: At one boundary the junction diverges from the germline segment, which might be a read error. This rearrangement joins TRBV3-1 (or the pseudogene TRBV3-2) to TRBJ1-2; 11 positions agree with TRBD1. Germline V gene data show CDR1 as LGHDT and CDR2 as YNNKEL (reference sequence). The CDR3 runs to 17 residues. Written as DNA, the CDR3 is TGTGCCAACAGCCCTAAAAGCGGGACAGGGGGGCCTTATGGCTACACCTTC. It specifies CANSPKSGTGGPYGYTF.

This chain joins TRBV10-3 and TRBJ2-1, with D perhaps matching TRBD2 (6 bases). The V end lost 5 bases, the J end lost 6 bases, and 14 bases lay between the germline ends. The CDR3 is made up of 14 amino acids. The germline CDR1 and CDR2 sequences are ENHRY and SYGVKD. For the CDR3, the DNA is TGTGCCATCAGTCCCCAAACTAGCCTCAATGAGCAGTTCTTC. Translating it yields CAISPQTSLNEQFF.

V and J are TRBV5-4 and TRBJ2-5; D may be TRBD1 (6 bases). Per the germline V gene, CDR1 is SGHNT and CDR2 is YYREEE (reference sequence). This CDR3 spans 12 amino acids. Trimming pared 3 bases from V and 5 bases from J, leaving 8 bases between. The CDR3 here is CASSSDRETQYF. The DNA for the CDR3 is TGTGCCAGCAGCTCTGACAGGGAGACCCAGTACTTC.

The chain uses TRBV12-3 or TRBV12-4 and TRBJ1-2; D is unclear. This CDR3 region has 13 residues. Trimming shortened V by 6 bases and J by 7 bases, and 15 bases separated the two germline ends. CDR3 in amino acids: CASSPGGVGGYTF. The CDR3 DNA follows: TGTGCCAGCAGCCCCGGCGGGGTCGGTGGCTACACCTTC.

J is TRBJ1-2 and V is TRBV5-4; D ambiguous. CDR1 and CDR2 from the germline V gene are SGHNT and YYREEE (reference sequence). The CDR3 runs to 14 residues. Deletions cut 2 bases from V and 4 bases from J, with 12 bases between. The CDR3 protein is CASSFEAAGYGYTF. The CDR3 DNA sequence: TGTGCCAGCAGCTTTGAAGCGGCAGGCTATGGCTACACCTTC.

The chain couples TRBV27 to TRBJ1-6, with D maybe TRBD1 (6 bases). The germline CDR1 and CDR2 sequences are MNHEY and SMNVEV (reference sequence). Trimming removed 8 bases from V and 7 bases from J, with 18 bases in between. The CDR3 totals 15 residues. The CDR3 is CASRYQGPGNSPLHF. CDR3 DNA: TGTGCCAGCCGATACCAGGGGCCTGGCAATTCACCCCTCCACTTT.

The chain uses TRBV6-5 and TRBJ1-1; TRBD1 matches 10 bases. The CDR3 contains 16 residues. CDR1 and CDR2 from the germline V gene are MNHEY and SVGAGI. Unmatched junction bases numbered 4, after V lost 2 bases and J lost 1 base. CDR3 in DNA: TGTGCCAGCAGTTACGCGACAGGGGGCCGGAACACTGAAGCTTTCTTT. Translating it yields CASSYATGGRNTEAFF.

The chain has TRBV18 and TRBJ2-1; 7 bases are shared with TRBD2. Germline CDR1 and CDR2: KGHSH and LQKENI. The V segment lost 4 bases and the J segment 1 base; nucleotides outside the gene matches: 1. The CDR3 is 14 amino acids. The CDR3 sequence: CASSLGGSYNEQFF. For the CDR3, the DNA is TGTGCCAGCTCACTGGGGGGGTCCTACAATGAGCAGTTCTTC.